This entry lists 26 T cell receptor beta chains sequenced from one sample in a study of shared clonotypes between healthy human individuals. Naive CD8 cells lacked CD45RO, underwent positive selection for CCR7 and left out terminally differentiated effector memory CD45RA+ cells. Sequencing used immunoSEQ multiplex PCR; TCRdb keeps in-frame clones, though not all of them. The sample lists about 2.2 million clones; 85% to 95% were seen once. The sequenced sample was naive CD8+ T cells from PBMCs. Source of these receptors: a man between 18 and 35 years old in good health. Some clones in this sample may be carry-over from other donors' samples.

This clone was observed a single time. The chain couples TRBV6-1 to TRBJ2-7; D is undetermined. Germline values: CDR1 MNHNS, CDR2 SASEGT. V was shortened by 2 bases and J by 0 bases, with 11 bases between the two germline ends. CDR3 length equals 15 residues. The CDR3 here is CASSEWSASSYEQYF. Here the CDR3 DNA reads TGTGCCAGCAGTGAATGGTCAGCCAGCTCCTACGAGCAGTACTTC.

On this clone: The identical CDR3 is also encoded by other nucleotide sequences in the sample. The V call is TRBV6-5, the J call TRBJ1-2; D remains unclear. V dropped 0 bases and J dropped 4 bases, with 6 bases sitting between them. CDR1 is MNHEY, CDR2 SVGAGI, per germline. CDR3 length: 13 amino acids. The CDR3 DNA reads TGTGCCAGCAGTTACTCTGCAGGCTATGGCTACACCTTC. This encodes CASSYSAGYGYTF.

This sequence joins TRBV2 and TRBJ1-2; TRBD1 matches at 7 bases. Germline assignment: CDR1 SNHLY and CDR2 FYNNEI. The CDR3 length is 15 residues. V was clipped by 7 bases and J by 6 bases; unmatched bases: 14. In nucleotides, the CDR3 is TGTGCCAGCAAACCAGGCCGGGACAGATTTCATGGCTACACCTTC. Translation gives CASKPGRDRFHGYTF.

This clone was observed a single time. This rearrangement joins TRBV11-1 to TRBJ1-1, with no clear D. This CDR3 spans 14 amino acids. The V gene lost 3 bases and the J gene lost 4 bases, with 12 bases spanning the gap. Germline lookup yields CDR1 SGHAT and CDR2 FQDESV (reference sequence). CDR3 sequence (DNA): TGTGCCAGCAGCTTTATCGGGGTAAGCACTGAAGCTTTCTTT. It encodes CASSFIGVSTEAFF.

V and J are TRBV7-9 and TRBJ1-4; no clear D. Germline V CDR1 and CDR2: SEHNR, FQNEAQ (reference sequence). V was shortened by 5 bases and J by 0 bases, with 10 bases between the two germline ends. The CDR3 consists of 15 residues. The CDR3: CASSPLPATNEKLFF. DNA for the CDR3: TGTGCCAGCAGCCCTTTACCTGCAACTAATGAAAAACTGTTTTTT.

The rearrangement joins TRBV4-1 to TRBJ2-7; perhaps D is TRBD1 or TRBD2 (5 bases each). V lost 1 base and J lost 5, with 18 bases in between. CDR1 MGHRA and CDR2 YSYEKL come from the germline V gene. CDR3 length: 16 residues. The CDR3: CASSQAPGTLYNEQYF. CDR3 DNA: TGCGCCAGCAGCCAAGCCCCCGGGACCCTGTACAACGAGCAGTACTTC.

The V call is TRBV9, the J call TRBJ1-3; the match to TRBD1 covers 7 bases. CDR1 is SGDLS and CDR2 is YYNGEE in the germline V gene. With V trimmed by 2 bases and J by 4 bases, 6 bases remained unmatched. The CDR3 is 15 residues long. The CDR3 loop reads CASSVQGVKGNTIYF. In DNA form, the CDR3 reads TGTGCCAGCAGCGTCCAGGGGGTGAAGGGAAACACCATATATTTT.

Concerning this clone itself: In the same sample, other DNA sequences code for this CDR3. The V call is TRBV27, the J call TRBJ2-7, with 9 bases aligning to TRBD1. J was trimmed by 2 bases and V by 4 bases; bases with no gene match: 3. The CDR3 totals 14 residues. Per the germline V gene, CDR1 is MNHEY and CDR2 is SMNVEV (reference sequence). The CDR3 loop is CASSSGTGPYEQYF. CDR3 coding DNA: TGTGCCAGCAGTTCCGGGACAGGGCCCTACGAGCAGTACTTC.

The chain combines TRBV2 with TRBJ1-1; D possibly corresponds to TRBD1 (6 bases). Trimming took off 0 bases at V and 0 bases at J, with 14 bases between the two ends. Germline values: CDR1 SNHLY, CDR2 FYNNEI. The CDR3 totals 17 residues. The CDR3, as DNA: TGTGCCAGCAGTGAAGCGCGGGGGGCCCCCTTGAACACTGAAGCTTTCTTT. Protein: CASSEARGAPLNTEAFF.

The chain links TRBV6-6 to TRBJ2-2; maybe TRBD2 (5 bases). Per germline, CDR1 MNHNY and CDR2 SVGAGI (reference sequence). Trimming cost V 4 bases and J 3 bases, with 12 bases left between them. The CDR3 has 15 amino acids. CDR3 loop: CASSLFSAHTGELFF. Here the CDR3 DNA reads TGTGCCAGCAGTTTATTTAGCGCGCACACCGGGGAGCTGTTTTTT.

The rearrangement joins TRBV7-6 to TRBJ2-1; D unresolved. This CDR3 is 12 amino acids long. Between the trimmed V and J ends, which lost 1 base and 8 bases, there was a span of 6 bases. Germline V gene sequence: CDR1 SGHVS, CDR2 FNYEAQ. CDR3 sequence (DNA): TGTGCCAGCAGCTTAGTAAGGGATGAGCAGTTCTTC. It encodes CASSLVRDEQFF.

The chain employs TRBV2 and TRBJ2-5; 8 nucleotides match TRBD1. Trimming cost V 6 bases and J 5 bases; bases outside gene matches: 5. The CDR3 sequence is 13 residues long. The germline gives CDR1 SNHLY, CDR2 FYNNEI. CDR3 nucleotide sequence: TGTGCCAGCAGAGCAGGGGGCGGGGAGACCCAGTACTTC. Translating it yields CASRAGGGETQYF. Together with reference TRBV2 and TRBJ2-5, the CDR3 gives the full variable domain: EPEVTQTPSHQVTQMGQEVILRCVPISNHLYFYWYRQILGQKVEFLVSFYNNEISEKSEIFDDQFSVERPDGSNFTLKIRSTKLEDSAMYFCASRAGGGETQYFGPGTRLLVL.

The V call is TRBV5-6, the J call TRBJ1-2, with a tentative D call TRBD1 (5 bases). The CDR3 consists of 15 residues. The germline V and J ends were trimmed by 4 bases and 1 base, with 14 bases remaining between them. CDR1 is SGHDT, CDR2 YYEEEE, per germline. DNA of the CDR3: TGTGCCAGCAGCACCGACAGCCGTCTTAACTATGGCTACACCTTC. Its translation is CASSTDSRLNYGYTF.

The CDR3 reads CASSQEWGYYNEQFF. The CDR3 DNA reads as TGCGCCAGCAGCCAAGAATGGGGCTACTACAATGAGCAGTTCTTC. The rearrangement joins TRBV4-3 to TRBJ2-1; D perhaps matches TRBD1 (5 bases). CDR3 length equals 15 residues. Trimming removed 0 bases from V and 3 bases from J, with 9 bases in between. Germline lookup yields CDR1 LGHNA and CDR2 YSLEER.

This clone was seen once. The genes are TRBV7-9 and TRBJ1-5, with unresolved D. In germline, CDR1 is SEHNR, CDR2 FQNEAQ (reference sequence). There are 12 residues in the CDR3. Trimming pared 6 bases from V and 11 bases from J, leaving 14 bases between. In DNA form, the CDR3 reads TGTGCCAGCAGTTCGGACCCTTCTGCCCAGCATTTT. Residues: CASSSDPSAQHF.

This chain joins TRBV28 and TRBJ1-4; a weak D match, TRBD1 (5 bases). In germline, CDR1 is MDHEN, CDR2 SYDVKM. The CDR3 extends over 14 amino acids. V lost 2 bases and J 7 bases, leaving 11 bases between the germline ends. As DNA, the CDR3 is TGTGCCAGCAGTTTAAGAGGGGCAGTTGAAAAACTGTTTTTT. It specifies CASSLRGAVEKLFF.

The rearrangement links TRBV6-1 to TRBJ2-7; D possibly corresponds to TRBD2 (5 bases). V lost 0 bases and J lost 3, with 9 bases in between. The CDR3 contains 14 residues. Per germline, CDR1 MNHNS and CDR2 SASEGT. The CDR3, as DNA: TGTGCCAGCAGTGAAGCGGGAGCTTTCTACGAGCAGTACTTC. Translating gives CASSEAGAFYEQYF.

The chain combines TRBV28 with TRBJ2-7, with 9 nucleotides matching TRBD1. V dropped 5 bases and J dropped 2; count of bases not matched to a gene: 7. The CDR3 is 15 amino acids. Germline CDR1 reads MDHEN; CDR2 reads SYDVKM. This chain's CDR3 is CASSLGTGYPYEQYF. CDR3 in DNA: TGTGCCAGCAGTCTGGGGACAGGGTATCCCTACGAGCAGTACTTC. Variable domain in full (rest from reference TRBV28 and TRBJ2-7): DVKVTQSSRYLVKRTGEKVFLECVQDMDHENMFWYRQDPGLGLRLIYFSYDVKMKEKGDIPEGYSVSREKKERFSLILESASTNQTSMYLCASSLGTGYPYEQYFGPGTRLTVT.

The J gene is TRBJ2-2, the V gene TRBV7-9, with 9 bases lining up with TRBD1. CDR1 is SEHNR and CDR2 is FQNEAQ in the germline V gene (reference sequence). The V gene end was trimmed by 5 bases and the J gene end by 3 bases; junction bases not matched to a gene: 10. This CDR3 region has 17 residues. This chain's CDR3 is CASSPPGQGMDTGELFF. The CDR3 DNA sequence: TGTGCCAGCAGCCCTCCGGGACAGGGAATGGACACCGGGGAGCTGTTTTTT.

The chain carries TRBV14 and TRBJ1-2; a weak D match, TRBD1 (5 bases). The CDR3 sequence is 17 residues long. V was trimmed by 5 bases and J by 4 bases, leaving 23 bases between them. The germline CDR1 and CDR2 sequences are SGHDN and FVKESK. The CDR3 here is CASSDIYGTVDGYGYTF. The CDR3 DNA follows: TGTGCCAGCAGCGACATCTACGGGACGGTGGATGGCTATGGCTACACCTTC.

The chain employs TRBV18 and TRBJ2-2; 7 nucleotides line up with TRBD1. Per germline, CDR1 KGHSH and CDR2 LQKENI. The CDR3 runs to 16 residues. J gave up 2 bases and V 2 bases, and 5 bases lay outside the gene matches. The CDR3 region is CASSPADRANTGELFF. In DNA form, the CDR3 reads TGTGCCAGCTCACCAGCCGACAGGGCTAACACCGGGGAGCTGTTTTTT.

The chain combines TRBV9 with TRBJ2-5, with a possible D match to TRBD2 (6 bases). CDR1 and CDR2 (germline): SGDLS, YYNGEE. Trimming shortened V by 4 bases and J by 9 bases, and 19 bases separated the two germline ends. The CDR3 length is 14 residues. The CDR3 sequence: CASSPRSGDPAQYF. The CDR3 coding sequence is TGTGCCAGCAGCCCCCGGTCGGGGGACCCGGCCCAGTACTTC.

This clone was recorded once. The genes are TRBV7-8 and TRBJ2-3, with TRBD2 matching over 9 bases. Trimming removed 5 bases from V and 4 bases from J; junction bases left unmatched: 13. There are 17 residues in the CDR3. From germline, CDR1 is SGHVS and CDR2 FQNEAQ. The chain's CDR3 is CASSPRREGGGADTQYF. CDR3 coding DNA: TGTGCCAGCAGCCCCCGGCGGGAGGGTGGTGGGGCAGATACGCAGTATTTT.

This chain joins TRBV5-1 and TRBJ1-1; 8 bases are a match to TRBD1. Unmatched junction bases numbered 8, after V lost 2 bases and J lost 5 bases. This CDR3 has 15 residues. Germline assignment: CDR1 SGHRS and CDR2 YFSETQ. CDR3: CASSFHDRGETEAFF. In DNA, the CDR3 is TGCGCCAGCAGCTTCCATGACAGGGGAGAAACTGAAGCTTTCTTT.

The chain has TRBV4-1 and TRBJ1-1; tentative D call: TRBD1 (6 bases). V lost 5 bases and J 4 bases, leaving 17 bases between the germline ends. CDR3 length equals 15 residues. CDR1 and CDR2 from the germline V gene are MGHRA and YSYEKL. As DNA, the CDR3 is TGCGCCAGCAGCTCCTTGGCGGGGGGGGCCACTGAAGCTTTCTTT. Translating gives CASSSLAGGATEAFF.

With respect to this clone: The same CDR3 is also encoded by other DNA sequences in this sample. The chain employs TRBV9 and TRBJ2-7; TRBD2 agrees at 8 bases. The V segment lost 2 bases and the J segment 4 bases; nucleotides outside the gene matches: 5. This CDR3 is built from 14 residues. CDR1 and CDR2 (germline): SGDLS, YYNGEE. CDR3 residues: CASSVGLAGYEQYF. For the CDR3, the DNA is TGTGCCAGCAGCGTCGGACTAGCTGGGTACGAGCAGTACTTC. The variable domain in full, with the rest retrieved from reference TRBV9 and TRBJ2-7, is DSGVTQTPKHLITATGQRVTLRCSPRSGDLSVYWYQQSLDQGLQFLIQYYNGEERAKGNILERFSAQQFPDLHSELNLSSLELGDSALYFCASSVGLAGYEQYFGPGTRLTVT.